The 12 T cell receptor beta chains presented below share a single source sample, sequenced in a study of T cell clonotyping in hematopoietic cell transplantation. Sequencing used immunoSEQ multiplex PCR; TCRdb keeps in-frame clones, though not all of them. The data hold more than 55,000 clones, with about 94% observed a single time. Specimen: peripheral blood mononuclear cells. The receptors shown here come from a man aged 45-65 years in good health. Some clones in this sample may be carry-over from other donors' samples.

The CDR3 nucleotides read TGTGCCAGCAGCGCGACAGGGCAAGGAAACACCATATATTTT. This sequence encodes CASSATGQGNTIYF. The chain employs TRBV7-6 and TRBJ1-3; 7 bases map to TRBD1. V lost 5 bases, J lost 4 bases, and 5 bases stayed unmatched. There are 14 residues in the CDR3. The germline gives CDR1 SGHVS, CDR2 FNYEAQ. Drawing the rest from reference TRBV7-6 and TRBJ1-3, the complete variable domain is GAGVSQSPRYKVTKRGQDVALRCDPISGHVSLYWYRQALGQGPEFLTYFNYEAQQDKSGLPNDRFSAERPEGSISTLTIQRTEQRDSAMYRCASSATGQGNTIYFGEGSWLTVV.

CDR3 sequence: CASSLRPPPGVSGNTGELFF. The CDR3 DNA is TGTGCCAGCAGCTTAAGACCACCCCCGGGAGTTAGTGGTAACACCGGGGAGCTGTTTTTT. The rearrangement links TRBV7-3 to TRBJ2-2; D might be TRBD2 (6 bases). This CDR3 has 20 residues. CDR1 and CDR2 (germline): SGHTA, FQGTGA. The germline V and J ends were trimmed by 1 base and 2 bases, with 23 bases remaining between them.

The chain employs TRBV7-8 and TRBJ2-7; D might be TRBD2 (5 bases). In germline, CDR1 is SGHVS, CDR2 FQNEAQ. The V end was cut by 8 bases, the J end by 5 bases, with 25 bases between. The CDR3 is 16 amino acids. The CDR3 DNA reads TGTGCCAGCCAGATGTACCAGATACGGGAAGGCGACGAGCAGTACTTC. This sequence encodes CASQMYQIREGDEQYF.

The chain carries TRBV6-1 and TRBJ2-7; a possible D gene is TRBD2 (7 bases). Germline assignment: CDR1 MNHNS and CDR2 SASEGT. The CDR3 has 15 residues. V was pared by 5 bases and J by 0 bases, with 14 bases between. CDR3 loop: CASSREGGNSYEQYF. The CDR3 region has the DNA TGTGCCAGCAGTAGGGAGGGGGGGAACTCCTACGAGCAGTACTTC.

The rearrangement links TRBV28 to TRBJ2-2, with D possibly being TRBD2 (6 bases). Germline V lookup: CDR1 MDHEN, CDR2 SYDVKM. The length of the CDR3 is 16 residues. V was clipped by 7 bases and J by 2 bases, with 17 bases between them. The CDR3 region has the DNA TGTGCCAGCACCGAACCCCGGAGGGAAAACACCGGGGAGCTGTTTTTT. Translating it yields CASTEPRRENTGELFF.

J is TRBJ1-1 and V is TRBV2, with 8 bases identical to TRBD1. The CDR3 spans 14 residues. Trimming took 6 bases from V and 5 from J; bases not matched to a gene: 8. CDR1 is SNHLY and CDR2 is FYNNEI in the germline V gene. The CDR3 nucleotides are TGTGCCAGCAGATCAGGGGGCCGCGGAACTGAAGCTTTCTTT. It yields the protein CASRSGGRGTEAFF.

This clone has only one observation. This sequence joins TRBV7-2 and TRBJ1-2, with unresolved D. CDR1 is SGHTA, CDR2 FQGNSA, per germline. This CDR3 is built from 12 residues. V shed 8 bases and J shed 2 bases, with 9 bases lying between them. The CDR3 nucleotides read TGTGCCAGCGGGGAAAGAAACTATGGCTACACCTTC. Translating it yields CASGERNYGYTF.

The J gene is TRBJ2-1, the V gene TRBV28, with a possible D match to TRBD2 (6 bases). The V and J ends lost 10 bases and 6 bases respectively, with 10 bases between them. The CDR3 covers 11 residues. CDR1 is MDHEN and CDR2 is SYDVKM in the germline V gene. CDR3 sequence: CAIPSVNEQFF. The CDR3 DNA reads TGTGCCATACCTAGCGTCAATGAGCAGTTCTTC.

The chain uses TRBV7-9 and TRBJ1-2; 10 bases are shared with TRBD1. This CDR3 has 18 residues. Germline V lookup: CDR1 SEHNR, CDR2 FQNEAQ (reference sequence). After removal of 4 bases from V and 6 bases from J, the junction contained 17 bases not matched to a gene. CDR3 nucleotides: TGTGCCAGCAGCTCACTACAACCGCAGGGACAGGGGATTGATGGCTACACCTTC. It encodes CASSSLQPQGQGIDGYTF. Full variable domain (outside the CDR3, taken from reference TRBV7-9 and TRBJ1-2): DTGVSQNPRHKITKRGQNVTFRCDPISEHNRLYWYRQTLGQGPEFLTYFQNEAQLEKSRLLSDRFSAERPKGSFSTLEIQRTEQGDSAMYLCASSSLQPQGQGIDGYTFGSGTRLTVV.

This chain uses TRBV28 with TRBJ1-5; no clear D gene. Germline V gene data show CDR1 as MDHEN and CDR2 as SYDVKM. V was cut by 3 bases and J by 9 bases, with 18 bases left in between. This CDR3 is built from 15 residues. The CDR3 sequence is CASSFDTRAEMPQHF. The DNA of the CDR3 is TGTGCCAGCAGTTTCGACACCCGAGCAGAGATGCCCCAGCATTTT.

The rearrangement uses TRBV6-5 and TRBJ2-3, with no clear D. V lost 4 bases to trimming and J lost 6 bases, with 8 bases between them. The CDR3 runs to 12 residues. CDR1 MNHEY and CDR2 SVGAGI come from the germline V gene. In nucleotides, the CDR3 is TGTGCCAGCAGTTCCCCCTCGGATACGCAGTATTTT. It specifies CASSSPSDTQYF.

The chain uses TRBV27 and TRBJ2-2; 8 bases map to TRBD1. J was trimmed by 2 bases and V by 0 bases; bases with no gene match: 11. CDR1 is MNHEY and CDR2 is SMNVEV in the germline V gene (reference sequence). The CDR3 extends over 19 amino acids. DNA of the CDR3: TGTGCCAGCAGTTTATCGGCCGCAGGGGGCCGGAGTAACACCGGGGAGCTGTTTTTT. Translated, it gives CASSLSAAGGRSNTGELFF.